Presented here are 21 T cell receptor beta chains from one specimen sequenced in a study of vaccination effects on CD4 cells after COVID-19. Sequenced by immunoSEQ multiplex PCR; TCRdb stores in-frame clones only, minus some. This repertoire shows fewer than 40,000 clones, 55% to 80% found once; its top ten account for 4% to 5%. Their cognate antigens are unknown. Having been cultured for less than 13 days, the cells underwent CD4+ T cell isolation. This specimen consisted of CD4+ T cells from PBMCs cultured without peptide, obtained before COVID-19 vaccination. The source of these receptors is a human donor who received a COVID-19 vaccine.

V is TRBV3-1 (or the pseudogene TRBV3-2) and J is TRBJ1-2; 10 nucleotides line up with TRBD1. The V gene end was trimmed by 2 bases and the J gene end by 2 bases; junction bases not matched to a gene: 2. CDR1 and CDR2 (germline): LGHDT, YNNKEL (reference sequence). This CDR3 comprises 15 residues. The CDR3 sequence is CASSQRTGGNYGYTF. CDR3 in DNA: TGTGCCAGCAGCCAAAGGACAGGGGGGAACTATGGCTACACCTTC.

This clone was seen more than once but under ten times. The rearrangement links TRBV7-9 to TRBJ2-3; 9 positions agree with TRBD2. There are 15 residues in the CDR3. The V gene end was trimmed by 5 bases and the J gene end by 0 bases; junction bases not matched to a gene: 3. Germline lookup yields CDR1 SEHNR and CDR2 FQNEAQ (reference sequence). CDR3 amino acids: CASSVLAGSTDTQYF. The CDR3, as DNA: TGTGCCAGCAGCGTGCTAGCGGGGAGCACAGATACGCAGTATTTT.

The V gene is TRBV5-6, the J gene TRBJ2-7, with 9 bases lining up with TRBD1. Germline loops: CDR1 SGHDT, CDR2 YYEEEE. The CDR3 is made up of 16 amino acids. J was trimmed by 7 bases and V by 4 bases; bases with no gene match: 15. Written as DNA, the CDR3 is TGTGCCAGCAGCCACGGGACAGGGTTTGTTACGGGTGAGCAGTACTTC. The encoded protein is CASSHGTGFVTGEQYF. The entire variable domain, with the rest obtained from reference TRBV5-6 and TRBJ2-7, is as follows: DAGVTQSPTHLIKTRGQQVTLRCSPKSGHDTVSWYQQALGQGPQFIFQYYEEEERQRGNFPDRFSGHQFPNYSSELNVNALLLGDSALYLCASSHGTGFVTGEQYFGPGTRLTVT.

About this clone: The same CDR3 arises from other DNA sequences in this sample as well. The chain has TRBV20-1 and TRBJ1-2; D remains unclear. The V gene lost 1 base and the J gene lost 5 bases, with 5 bases spanning the gap. Germline CDR1 reads DFQATT; CDR2 reads SNEGSKA (reference sequence). This CDR3 spans 11 amino acids. This CDR3 is CSARAGYGYTF. The CDR3 DNA is TGCAGTGCTAGAGCCGGGTATGGCTACACCTTC.

The chain uses TRBV2 and TRBJ1-2; weak D call: TRBD1 (6 bases). Trimming stripped 3 bases from V and 0 bases from J, with 8 bases between. CDR3 length: 14 amino acids. Germline CDR1 SNHLY, CDR2 FYNNEI. In DNA form, the CDR3 reads TGTGCCAGCAGTGAGGACAGATCTAACTATGGCTACACCTTC. Its translation is CASSEDRSNYGYTF.

The gene calls are TRBV5-4 and TRBJ2-7; the match to TRBD2 covers 9 bases. The CDR3 is made up of 16 amino acids. V lost 3 bases to trimming and J lost 7 bases; unmatched junction nucleotides: 14. Germline V gene lookup returns CDR1 SGHNT and CDR2 YYREEE (reference sequence). CDR3 DNA: TGTGCCAGCAGCTCGGGTTCTAGCGGGGCCGTGTATGAGCAGTACTTC. Its translation: CASSSGSSGAVYEQYF. Full variable domain (rest looked up from reference TRBV5-4 and TRBJ2-7): ETGVTQSPTHLIKTRGQQVTLRCSSQSGHNTVSWYQQALGQGPQFIFQYYREEENGRGNFPPRFSGLQFPNYSSELNVNALELDDSALYLCASSSGSSGAVYEQYFGPGTRLTVT.

This chain joins TRBV5-4 and TRBJ2-3, with D possibly TRBD2 on 6 matching bases. This CDR3 region has 16 residues. CDR1 is SGHNT and CDR2 is YYREEE in the germline V gene (reference sequence). Trimming took off 2 bases at V and 1 base at J, with 14 bases between the two ends. The chain's CDR3 is CASSLLLDYRTDTQYF. The CDR3 DNA reads as TGTGCCAGCAGCTTACTCTTGGACTACCGCACAGATACGCAGTATTTT.

In its sample, this clone was seen once. J is TRBJ1-4 and V is TRBV6-5; D unclear. This CDR3 is 15 amino acids long. Looked up from germline, CDR1 is MNHEY and CDR2 is SVGAGI. The germline V and J ends were trimmed by 2 bases and 7 bases, with 14 bases remaining between them. CDR3 in amino acids: CASSYGGTHGEKLFF. The CDR3 coding sequence is TGTGCCAGCAGTTACGGTGGTACCCACGGTGAAAAACTGTTTTTT.

This chain connects TRBV2 to TRBJ2-1; no clear D. From germline, CDR1 is SNHLY and CDR2 FYNNEI. CDR3 length: 10 residues. Trimming cost V 8 bases and J 8 bases, with 7 bases left between them. The CDR3 here is CASSEYEQFF. DNA for the CDR3: TGTGCCAGCTCGGAGTATGAGCAGTTCTTC.

The genes are TRBV10-2 and TRBJ1-2, with 7 positions matching TRBD1. Trimming cost V 6 bases and J 2 bases; bases outside gene matches: 6. This CDR3 region has 14 residues. The germline gives CDR1 WSHSY, CDR2 SAAADI. The CDR3 here is CASRATGMNYGYTF. In DNA form, the CDR3 reads TGCGCCAGCAGAGCGACAGGGATGAACTATGGCTACACCTTC.

The sample holds a few counts of this clone. This sequence joins TRBV7-6 and TRBJ2-7, with D possibly matching TRBD1 (5 bases). The V gene lost 1 base and the J gene lost 7 bases, with 17 bases spanning the gap. This CDR3 region has 15 residues. Germline V gene lookup returns CDR1 SGHVS and CDR2 FNYEAQ. The CDR3: CASSLDLTAQTEQYF. In DNA form, the CDR3 reads TGTGCCAGCAGCTTAGACCTGACAGCACAGACGGAGCAGTACTTC.

V is TRBV10-1 and J is TRBJ2-7, with 13 bases lining up with TRBD2. There are 16 residues in the CDR3. The germline gives CDR1 WNHNN, CDR2 SYGVQD (reference sequence). V gave up 5 bases and J gave up 5 bases; unmatched junction bases: 9. This chain's CDR3 is CASSRLAGGRGHEQYF. DNA of the CDR3: TGCGCCAGCAGTAGACTAGCGGGAGGTCGGGGGCACGAGCAGTACTTC.

The rearrangement uses TRBV18 and TRBJ1-2, with TRBD1 matching 8 bases. V gave up 3 bases and J gave up 6 bases; unmatched junction bases: 9. This CDR3 is 15 amino acids long. Germline V CDR1 and CDR2: KGHSH, LQKENI. The CDR3 loop is CASSPVRTGTNGYTF. The CDR3 DNA follows: TGTGCCAGCTCACCTGTGAGGACAGGGACGAATGGCTACACCTTC.

V is TRBV20-1 and J is TRBJ1-6; perhaps TRBD1 as D (5 bases). The V gene's germline CDR1 is DFQATT and CDR2 SNEGSKA (reference sequence). The CDR3 contains 18 residues. The V gene lost 3 bases and the J gene lost 9 bases, with 27 bases spanning the gap. DNA for the CDR3: TGCAGTGCTAGTTCCGGGCCACAGGTCCGGGGGAATTTTTCACCCCTCCACTTT. Protein product: CSASSGPQVRGNFSPLHF.

The chain joins TRBV7-6 to TRBJ1-3; D remains ambiguous. The CDR3 has 15 residues. Per germline, CDR1 SGHVS and CDR2 FNYEAQ. Trimming stripped 2 bases from V and 1 base from J, with 9 bases between. The CDR3 loop reads CASSLRRNSGNTIYF. The CDR3 DNA reads as TGTGCCAGCAGCTTACGAAGAAATTCTGGAAACACCATATATTTT. The variable domain in full, with the rest retrieved from reference TRBV7-6 and TRBJ1-3, is GAGVSQSPRYKVTKRGQDVALRCDPISGHVSLYWYRQALGQGPEFLTYFNYEAQQDKSGLPNDRFSAERPEGSISTLTIQRTEQRDSAMYRCASSLRRNSGNTIYFGEGSWLTVV.

The CDR3 region is CASSFGQGNNQPQHF. The CDR3 DNA reads TGCGCCAGCAGCTTTGGACAGGGAAATAATCAGCCCCAGCATTTT. This sequence joins TRBV5-1 and TRBJ1-5, with 8 bases that match TRBD1. V shed 2 bases, J shed 4 bases, and the junction held 5 bases outside the gene matches. CDR1 is SGHRS, CDR2 YFSETQ, per germline. The CDR3 totals 15 residues.

The rearrangement joins TRBV3-1 (or the pseudogene TRBV3-2) to TRBJ2-7; D perhaps matches TRBD2 (6 bases). Trimming took off 1 base at V and 7 bases at J, with 17 bases between the two ends. There are 15 residues in the CDR3. Germline loops: CDR1 LGHDT, CDR2 YNNKEL (reference sequence). CDR3: CASSQGRAQAWEQYF. Written as DNA, the CDR3 is TGTGCCAGCAGCCAAGGGAGGGCCCAAGCTTGGGAGCAGTACTTC.

This sequence joins TRBV2 and TRBJ1-4; TRBD1 might be the D (5 bases). From germline, CDR1 is SNHLY and CDR2 FYNNEI. This CDR3 spans 16 amino acids. Trimming took off 0 bases at V and 7 bases at J, with 15 bases between the two ends. CDR3 DNA: TGTGCCAGCAGTGAAGCGCTCGGGACCGAGCCTGAAAAACTGTTTTTT. Protein sequence: CASSEALGTEPEKLFF.

This chain joins TRBV5-4 and TRBJ2-1; no definite D call. The CDR3 sequence is 13 residues long. Trimming removed 7 bases at V and 4 bases at J, with 12 bases between. Germline V lookup: CDR1 SGHNT, CDR2 YYREEE (reference sequence). The CDR3 DNA is TGTGCCAGCGGGCAGGCCCATTACAATGAGCAGTTCTTC. Amino acid sequence: CASGQAHYNEQFF.

This chain uses TRBV6-6 with TRBJ2-1; D possibly corresponds to TRBD1 (5 bases). Trimming pared 6 bases from V and 8 bases from J, leaving 17 bases between. The germline gives CDR1 MNHNY, CDR2 SVGAGI (reference sequence). CDR3 size: 14 residues. CDR3 DNA: TGTGCCAGCAGGCAACAGGCGTCAAGTGATGAGCAGTTCTTC. Translating it yields CASRQQASSDEQFF.

V and J are TRBV4-1 and TRBJ1-1, with D possibly matching TRBD1 (5 bases). The length of the CDR3 is 17 residues. The germline V gene has CDR1 MGHRA and CDR2 YSYEKL. Trimming removed 1 base from V and 3 bases from J, with 18 bases in between. CDR3: CASSQVRGGDRDTEAFF. CDR3 coding DNA: TGCGCCAGCAGCCAAGTTAGGGGAGGGGACCGCGACACTGAAGCTTTCTTT.